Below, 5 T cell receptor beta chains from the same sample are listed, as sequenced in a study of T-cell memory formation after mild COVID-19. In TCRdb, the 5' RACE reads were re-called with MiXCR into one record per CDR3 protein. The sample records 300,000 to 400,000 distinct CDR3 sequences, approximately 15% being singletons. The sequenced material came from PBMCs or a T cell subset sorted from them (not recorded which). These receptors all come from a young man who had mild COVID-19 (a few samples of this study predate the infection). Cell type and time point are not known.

The CDR3 sequence is CASSESERTYEQYV. In DNA form, the CDR3 reads TGTGCCAGCAGTGAATCGGAGCGAACTTACGAGCAGTACGTC. V and J are TRBV2 and TRBJ2-7; D unclear. V was trimmed by 2 bases and J by 4 bases, leaving 12 bases between them. There are 14 residues in the CDR3. CDR1 is SNHLY, CDR2 FYNNEI, per germline.

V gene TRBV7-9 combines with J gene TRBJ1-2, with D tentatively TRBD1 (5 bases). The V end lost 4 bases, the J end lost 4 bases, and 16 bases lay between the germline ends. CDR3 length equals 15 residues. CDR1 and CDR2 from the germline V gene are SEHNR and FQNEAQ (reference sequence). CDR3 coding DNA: TGTGCCAGCAGCTCCACCGGGTGGGACTTCTATGGCTACACCTTC. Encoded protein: CASSSTGWDFYGYTF.

The CDR3, as DNA: TGTGCCAGCAGCCCCCTAGGGGGAGCTATGGGCGAGCAGTTCTTC. Its translation is CASSPLGGAMGEQFF. This chain joins TRBV7-9 and TRBJ2-1; TRBD1 is a possible D gene (6 bases). The CDR3 length is 15 residues. Germline CDR1 is SEHNR and CDR2 is FQNEAQ (reference sequence). The V and J ends lost 5 bases and 10 bases respectively, with 21 bases between them. Based on the CDR3 plus reference TRBV7-9 and TRBJ2-1, the full variable domain is DTGVSQNPRHKITKRGQNVTFRCDPISEHNRLYWYRQTLGQGPEFLTYFQNEAQLEKSRLLSDRFSAERPKGSFSTLEIQRTEQGDSAMYLCASSPLGGAMGEQFFGPGTRLTVL.

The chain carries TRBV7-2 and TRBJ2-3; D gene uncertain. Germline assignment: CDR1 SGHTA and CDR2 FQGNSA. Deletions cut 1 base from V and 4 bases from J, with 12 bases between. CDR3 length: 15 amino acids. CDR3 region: CASSLVGQFADTQYF. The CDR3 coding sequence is TGTGCCAGCAGCTTAGTCGGGCAGTTCGCAGATACGCAGTATTTT.

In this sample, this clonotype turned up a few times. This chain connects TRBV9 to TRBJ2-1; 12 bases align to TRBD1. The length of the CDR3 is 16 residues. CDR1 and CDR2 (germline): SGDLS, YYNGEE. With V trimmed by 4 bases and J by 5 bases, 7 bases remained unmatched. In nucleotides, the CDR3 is TGTGCCAGCAGCCAGGCCGGGACAGGGGGCCACAATGAGCAGTTCTTC. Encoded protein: CASSQAGTGGHNEQFF.